Reported below is one T cell receptor beta chain. V shed 6 bases and J shed 7 bases, with 18 bases lying between them. This CDR3 contains 14 residues. Germline V lookup: CDR1 SGHDT, CDR2 YYEEEE. TCRdb passed the 5' RACE reads through MiXCR, listing each CDR3 protein once. This table has 25,000 to 30,000 distinct CDR3 sequences, more than 4.5% appearing once. The sample comes from a study of early T cells in non-severe SARS-CoV-2 infection. This receptor was identified in an adult who was a healthcare worker with PCR-confirmed SARS-CoV-2 infection or an uninfected control (not recorded which). The sequencing input was whole blood. The chain has TRBV5-6 and TRBJ2-3; D possibly matches TRBD1 or TRBD2 (5 bases each). The DNA for the CDR3 is TGTGCCAGCATCCTGACCGGGGCCGAAAATACGCAGTATTTT. Residues: CASILTGAENTQYF.